The 26 T cell receptor beta chains below come from one sample, sequenced in a study of blood T cell repertoires in COVID-19. The assay was immunoSEQ multiplex PCR, and TCRdb's table has in-frame clones only and misses some. The data show over 200,000 clones, around 90% seen once. Sequencing was carried out using PBMCs or T cells enriched from blood (not recorded which). The receptors shown here come from a woman aged 30 to 39 who had been exposed to COVID-19.

This sequence joins TRBV6-5 and TRBJ1-3; 7 bases fit TRBD1. The CDR3 is 16 residues long. The J segment lost 3 bases and the V segment lost 2 bases, leaving 7 bases of the junction unmatched. Germline V gene lookup returns CDR1 MNHEY and CDR2 SVGAGI. CDR3 amino acids: CASSYGGTVDGNTIYF. CDR3 DNA sequence: TGTGCCAGCAGTTACGGAGGGACAGTTGATGGAAACACCATATATTTT.

The chain carries TRBV11-2 and TRBJ1-1; weak D call: TRBD1 (5 bases). Germline V gene sequence: CDR1 SGHAT, CDR2 FQNNGV. The CDR3 is 15 residues long. V shed 4 bases and J shed 2 bases, with 14 bases lying between them. The CDR3 DNA follows: TGTGCCAGCAGCTACCAGGGTTATCGAAACACTGAAGCTTTCTTT. Its translation: CASSYQGYRNTEAFF.

Remarks on this clone: The junction differs from germline at one of its ends, possibly a read error. The rearrangement joins TRBV19 to TRBJ2-1; 7 bases are shared with TRBD2. Per the germline V gene, CDR1 is LNHDA and CDR2 is SQIVND (reference sequence). This CDR3 has 14 amino acids. Here the CDR3 DNA reads TGTGCCAGTAGTGACCCGGGACTATACATTGAGCAGTTCTTC. Translated, it gives CASSDPGLYIEQFF.

At least ten counts were recorded for this clone. The chain carries TRBV4-2 and TRBJ2-1, with 11 bases matching TRBD2. Germline V gene data show CDR1 as LGHNA and CDR2 as YNFKEQ. This CDR3 has 16 residues. With V trimmed by 3 bases and J by 3 bases, 4 bases remained unmatched. The CDR3 DNA is TGTGCCAGCAGCCAGGGAACTAGCGGGAGCTACAATGAGCAGTTCTTC. It yields the protein CASSQGTSGSYNEQFF.

The rearrangement joins TRBV29-1 to TRBJ1-1, with unresolved D. The CDR3 spans 14 residues. Germline V gene sequence: CDR1 SQVTM, CDR2 ANQGSEA. The V end lost 1 base, the J end lost 0 bases, and 9 bases lay between the germline ends. The CDR3 loop is CSVEVEAMNTEAFF. The CDR3 DNA follows: TGCAGCGTTGAAGTCGAGGCAATGAACACTGAAGCTTTCTTT.

The J gene is TRBJ1-5, the V gene TRBV7-4; D not resolved. The V end lost 3 bases, the J end lost 0 bases, and 9 bases lay between the germline ends. CDR3 length: 15 residues. In germline, CDR1 is SGHVT, CDR2 SQSDAQ. The CDR3 DNA is TGTGCCAGCAGCTTCGCGAGGCTTAGCAATCAGCCCCAGCATTTT. Translation gives CASSFARLSNQPQHF.

The J gene is TRBJ1-3, the V gene TRBV10-3; TRBD1 matches 7 bases. In germline, CDR1 is ENHRY, CDR2 SYGVKD. The V and J ends lost 5 bases and 1 base, in that order; junction bases with no gene match: 8. The CDR3 is 16 residues long. The CDR3 bases are TGTGCCATCAGTAGAACCGGGACAGAGTCTGGAAACACCATATATTTT. It yields the protein CAISRTGTESGNTIYF.

The chain has TRBV5-1 and TRBJ2-6; 7 nucleotides agree with TRBD1. CDR1 and CDR2 from the germline V gene are SGHRS and YFSETQ. With 3 bases clipped from V and 0 bases from J, the junction kept 9 bases outside the gene matches. This CDR3 contains 18 residues. The CDR3 DNA sequence: TGCGCCAGCAGCTGGACCCAGGGACAGCCCTCTGGGGCCAACGTCCTGACTTTC. This gives the protein CASSWTQGQPSGANVLTF.

This sequence joins TRBV3-1 (or the pseudogene TRBV3-2) and TRBJ2-5; TRBD2 agrees at 12 bases. The CDR3 loop spans 17 amino acids. V lost 0 bases and J lost 5; bases outside the gene matches: 7. Germline loops: CDR1 LGHDT, CDR2 YNNKEL (reference sequence). CDR3 in DNA: TGTGCCAGCAGCCAAGATGCTAGCGGGAGGGCCCTTGAGACCCAGTACTTC. Translating gives CASSQDASGRALETQYF.

The genes are TRBV5-1 and TRBJ1-1, with 7 positions matching TRBD1. In germline, CDR1 is SGHRS, CDR2 YFSETQ. With 4 bases clipped from V and 4 bases from J, the junction kept 10 bases outside the gene matches. This CDR3 is 15 amino acids long. The CDR3 nucleotides are TGCGCCAGCAGCCCCAAAGCAGGGGGAGGCACTGAAGCTTTCTTT. Encoded protein: CASSPKAGGGTEAFF.

This clone has only one observation. V and J are TRBV11-2 and TRBJ1-1; D ambiguous. The CDR3 runs to 14 residues. Germline V gene sequence: CDR1 SGHAT, CDR2 FQNNGV. V was pared by 3 bases and J by 6 bases, with 14 bases between. The DNA of the CDR3 is TGTGCCAGCAGCTTTTCGGGGAAGTCATCTGAAGCTTTCTTT. Amino acids: CASSFSGKSSEAFF.

The chain combines TRBV19 with TRBJ2-1; 13 bases match TRBD2. V shed 9 bases, J shed 7 bases, and the junction held 3 bases outside the gene matches. The germline CDR1 and CDR2 sequences are LNHDA and SQIVND (reference sequence). There are 13 residues in the CDR3. The CDR3 loop reads CASGTSGTNEQFF. The CDR3 DNA sequence: TGTGCCAGCGGGACTAGCGGGACGAATGAGCAGTTCTTC.

This rearrangement joins TRBV7-9 to TRBJ2-1; 11 nucleotides match TRBD2. Germline V gene data show CDR1 as SEHNR and CDR2 as FQNEAQ (reference sequence). Trimming removed 4 bases from V and 5 bases from J; junction bases left unmatched: 7. This CDR3 region has 16 residues. The CDR3 bases are TGTGCCAGCAGCTCGCTGAAGACTAGCGGGGACAATGAGCAGTTCTTC. Protein: CASSSLKTSGDNEQFF.

The gene calls are TRBV20-1 and TRBJ2-1; 11 nucleotides match TRBD2. The germline V gene encodes CDR1 DFQATT and CDR2 SNEGSKA (reference sequence). The CDR3 extends over 14 amino acids. The V gene end was trimmed by 3 bases and the J gene end by 9 bases; junction bases not matched to a gene: 7. This chain's CDR3 is CSASGTGTSGEQFF. DNA for the CDR3: TGCAGTGCTAGTGGGACCGGGACTAGCGGTGAGCAGTTCTTC.

The chain couples TRBV6-4 to TRBJ2-3; 7 bases are shared with TRBD2. The germline gives CDR1 MRHNA, CDR2 SNTAGT. The CDR3 spans 15 residues. With 4 bases clipped from V and 2 bases from J, the junction kept 6 bases outside the gene matches. The CDR3 loop reads CASSGEGAPTDTQYF. CDR3 bases: TGTGCCAGCAGTGGGGAGGGAGCCCCCACAGATACGCAGTATTTT.

V gene TRBV6-6 combines with J gene TRBJ2-6, with 7 bases that match TRBD1. CDR1 MNHNY and CDR2 SVGAGI come from the germline V gene (reference sequence). CDR3 length: 15 amino acids. Germline trimming cut 5 bases from V and 3 bases from J; bases unmatched to any gene: 4. The CDR3 loop is CASSQTGVGANVLTF. The DNA for the CDR3 is TGTGCCAGCAGTCAAACAGGGGTTGGGGCCAACGTCCTGACTTTC.

The genes are TRBV25-1 and TRBJ1-5; 9 bases agree with TRBD1. From germline, CDR1 is MGHDK and CDR2 SYGVNS. This CDR3 comprises 17 residues. Trimming removed 4 bases from V and 2 bases from J; junction bases left unmatched: 9. CDR3 nucleotide sequence: TGTGCCAGCAGTGCAGGGACAGGGTCCGAGGGCAATCAGCCCCAGCATTTT. Translation gives CASSAGTGSEGNQPQHF.

This chain joins TRBV3-1 (or the pseudogene TRBV3-2) and TRBJ2-7, with 12 nucleotides matching TRBD2. The CDR3 loop spans 17 amino acids. V trimming: 4 bases; J trimming: 1 base; junction bases outside the gene matches: 8. CDR1 LGHDT and CDR2 YNNKEL come from the germline V gene (reference sequence). For the CDR3, the DNA is TGTGCCAGCAGCCTGGGACTAGCGGGCCGCCTTTCCTACGAGCAGTACTTC. It is translated as CASSLGLAGRLSYEQYF.

This chain's CDR3 is CASSLAGYGYTF. The CDR3 DNA reads as TGTGCCAGCAGCTTAGCGGGCTATGGCTACACCTTC. V is TRBV11-2 and J is TRBJ1-2; no definite D call. From germline, CDR1 is SGHAT and CDR2 FQNNGV. Trimming cost V 1 base and J 4 bases, with 4 bases left between them. CDR3 size: 12 residues.

V usage is TRBV19 and J usage is TRBJ1-1; D gene ambiguous. CDR1 and CDR2 from the germline V gene are LNHDA and SQIVND (reference sequence). V was shortened by 5 bases and J by 7 bases, with 8 bases between the two germline ends. This CDR3 comprises 11 residues. The CDR3 DNA reads TGTGCCAGTAGTTCGGGAGTTGAAGCTTTCTTT. Translated, it gives CASSSGVEAFF.

The chain combines TRBV3-1 (or the pseudogene TRBV3-2) with TRBJ2-7; 7 bases are a match to TRBD2. V trimming: 4 bases; J trimming: 4 bases; junction bases outside the gene matches: 16. Germline loops: CDR1 LGHDT, CDR2 YNNKEL (reference sequence). This CDR3 is 17 amino acids long. The CDR3 DNA reads as TGTGCCAGCAGCCGCCTCCTGTCCGGACTAGGACCATACGAGCAGTACTTC. It codes for CASSRLLSGLGPYEQYF.

The V and J genes are TRBV5-1 and TRBJ2-7; D is perhaps TRBD1 (5 bases). Trimming removed 1 base at V and 0 bases at J, with 8 bases between. In germline, CDR1 is SGHRS, CDR2 YFSETQ. The CDR3 sequence is 14 residues long. CDR3 residues: CASSLQGSSYEQYF. The CDR3 DNA sequence: TGCGCCAGCAGCTTGCAGGGTAGCTCCTACGAGCAGTACTTC.

The rearrangement links TRBV6-5 to TRBJ2-2, with TRBD2 matching 10 bases. CDR3 size: 14 residues. The V gene's germline CDR1 is MNHEY and CDR2 SVGAGI. V gave up 11 bases and J gave up 6 bases; unmatched junction bases: 9. The CDR3 sequence: CASYRAGGPGELFF. The CDR3 bases are TGTGCCTCCTACCGAGCGGGAGGGCCCGGGGAGCTGTTTTTT.

This chain links TRBV11-2 with TRBJ2-3; a possible D gene is TRBD2 (6 bases). The germline gives CDR1 SGHAT, CDR2 FQNNGV. CDR3 length: 18 residues. The ends were cut back, 0 bases at V and 1 base at J, with 17 bases in the middle. Here the CDR3 reads CASSLDGIGTSGTDTQYF. CDR3 DNA: TGTGCCAGCAGCTTAGATGGAATCGGGACTTCAGGCACAGATACGCAGTATTTT.

This chain links TRBV19 with TRBJ2-1; 14 bases line up with TRBD2. The J segment lost 9 bases and the V segment lost 7 bases, leaving 8 bases of the junction unmatched. The CDR3 loop spans 15 amino acids. Germline-derived CDR1 and CDR2 are LNHDA and SQIVND (reference sequence). CDR3 in amino acids: CASNPGLAGAGEQFF. The CDR3 DNA is TGTGCCAGTAATCCGGGACTAGCGGGAGCCGGTGAGCAGTTCTTC.

J is TRBJ1-1 and V is TRBV13; no definite D call. The CDR3 totals 15 residues. Trimming took off 4 bases at V and 0 bases at J, with 12 bases between the two ends. Germline CDR1 PRHDT, CDR2 FYEKMQ (reference sequence). This chain's CDR3 is CASSSGRVMNTEAFF. CDR3 in DNA: TGTGCCAGCAGCTCAGGACGGGTCATGAACACTGAAGCTTTCTTT.